This is a list of T cell receptor beta chains from one sample in a study of CD8+ T cells in alopecia areata. Profiled with immunoSEQ multiplex PCR; TCRdb holds only in-frame clones, not every one. The sample includes 200,000 to 250,000 clones, about 50% of them seen just once. The specimen was CD4+ T cells sorted from blood, collected at week 4, from a patient treated with tofacitinib. These receptors were taken from a human donor with alopecia areata. Both conserved end residues are part of each CDR3. A D gene is named only where the DNA matches it firmly. A row's size may be missing; if present it is once, few, many or a size class.

j_call clone_size d_call v_call cdr3_nt cdr3_aa
TRBJ1-2 NA NA TRBV20-1 TGCAGTGCTAGGCTCCATGGTGCCTTC CSARLHGAF
TRBJ2-1 few TRBD2 TRBV5-1 TGCGCCAGCAGCTCCGGGACTAAGACCTACAATGAGCAGTTCTTC CASSSGTKTYNEQFF
TRBJ2-2 NA TRBD1 TRBV29-1 TGCAGCGTACAGGGGGAGGACACCGGGGAGCTGTTTTTT CSVQGEDTGELFF
TRBJ2-3 NA NA TRBV5-1 TGCGCCAGCAGCTTGGCGGGGGGCACAGATACGCAGTATTTT CASSLAGGTDTQYF
TRBJ2-7 once TRBD1 TRBV27 TGTGCCAGCAGCACCGGGACAGGGATCCCCTACGAGCAGTACTTC CASSTGTGIPYEQYF
TRBJ2-7 NA NA TRBV14 TGTGCCAGCACCCTATGGGGGGTTTCCTACGAGCAGTACTTC CASTLWGVSYEQYF
TRBJ2-1 NA NA TRBV29-1 TGCAGCGTTGTCGTGGGGACATACAATGAGCAGTTCTTC CSVVVGTYNEQFF
TRBJ2-6 NA NA TRBV2 TGTGCCAGCAGTGACTACTTTGGAACGGGGGCCAACGTCCTGACTTTC CASSDYFGTGANVLTF
TRBJ2-1 NA NA TRBV7-2 TGTGCCACAAAGATAGCCGGAAGCTCCTACAATGAGCAGTTCTTC CATKIAGSSYNEQFF
TRBJ2-3 NA TRBD2 TRBV29-1 TGCAGCGTTGTGGGGACTAGCGGGGGGCGCACAGATACGCAGTATTTT CSVVGTSGGRTDTQYF
TRBJ1-6 NA NA TRBV15 TGTGCCACCAGCAGCGACCTATGGTCACCCCTCCACTTT CATSSDLWSPLHF
TRBJ2-1 NA NA TRBV7-9 TGTGCCAGTCTGAACAGGAGCTCCTACAATGAGCAGTTCTTC CASLNRSSYNEQFF
TRBJ2-5 few NA TRBV11-2 TGTGCCAGCAGCCCACCAGACAGAGGCGAGACCCAGTACTTC CASSPPDRGETQYF
TRBJ2-7 NA TRBD1 TRBV29-1 TGCAACGTTTGGACAGGGTTCGACGAGCAGTACTTC CNVWTGFDEQYF
TRBJ1-4 NA NA TRBV15 TGTGCCACCAGCAGAGTGTCGAAAGCTAATGAAAAACTGTTTTTT CATSRVSKANEKLFF
TRBJ1-1 NA NA TRBV5-1 TGCGCCAGCAGCTCTACACGGGGGAACACTGAAGCTTTCTTT CASSSTRGNTEAFF
TRBJ2-1 few NA TRBV10-3 TGTGCCATCAGTGAGTCGAGAGAGGGGAACAATGAGCAGTTCTTC CAISESREGNNEQFF
TRBJ2-3 NA NA TRBV5-1 TGCGCCAGCAGCTTGGGGCCAGGGACAGATACGCAGTATTTT CASSLGPGTDTQYF
TRBJ2-2 NA TRBD1 TRBV30 TGTGCCGGGGGACAGGGTGTGGCCGGGGAGCTGTTTTTT CAGGQGVAGELFF
TRBJ2-1 once TRBD1 TRBV29-1 TGCAGCGTTTACCTAGGGGCGGACAGGGTACGCAATGAGCAGTTCTTC CSVYLGADRVRNEQFF
TRBJ2-2 NA NA TRBV6-1 TGTGCCAGCAGTGAATCCTACACCGGGGAGCTGTTTTTT CASSESYTGELFF
TRBJ2-2 NA NA TRBV4-2 TGTGCCAGCAGCCAAGAAGATGCGAACACCGGGGAGCTGTTTTTT CASSQEDANTGELFF
TRBJ2-4 few NA TRBV5-6 TGTGCCAGCAGCTTGAGGAACATGGCCAAAAACATTCAGTACTTC CASSLRNMAKNIQYF
TRBJ1-1 NA TRBD1 TRBV29-1 TGCAGCGTTGAACCACAGGGGGGGTACACTGAAGCTTTCTTT CSVEPQGGYTEAFF
TRBJ2-5 NA TRBD1 TRBV4-3 TGCGCCAGCAGCCAAGATTCGAGGGGGCGCTGGGAGACCCAGTACTTC CASSQDSRGRWETQYF
TRBJ2-7 NA NA TRBV5-6 TGTGCCAGCAGCTCAGTTAAAACTCCGGGACGAGAACGCTACGAGCAGTACTTC CASSSVKTPGRERYEQYF
TRBJ1-2 once NA TRBV2 TGTGCCAGCAGTGAAAACAGTGGCTACACCTTC CASSENSGYTF
TRBJ1-1 NA NA TRBV7-9 TGTGCCAGCAGCTTAGACGGCAGCCAGAACACTGAAGCTTTCTTT CASSLDGSQNTEAFF
TRBJ1-5 few TRBD1 TRBV19 TGTGCCACCTCTGGGGGGACAGGGGTAGGCCAGCCCCAGCATTTT CATSGGTGVGQPQHF
TRBJ1-3 NA NA TRBV29-1 TGCAGCGTTGCCCACTCTGGAAACACCATATATTTT CSVAHSGNTIYF
TRBJ2-5 NA TRBD2 TRBV4-3 TGCGCCAGCAGCCTGAGGGCTAGCGGGGGAGGTGAGACCCAGTACTTC CASSLRASGGGETQYF
TRBJ2-4 NA NA TRBV5-6 TGTGCCAGCAGCTTGAGGGGATCCAAAAACATTCAGTACTTC CASSLRGSKNIQYF
TRBJ1-2 NA NA TRBV29-1 TGCAGCGTCCCACCCCAGGGGAGGTCTGGAGGCTACACCTTC CSVPPQGRSGGYTF
TRBJ2-7 NA NA TRBV2 TGTGCCGCCCGGACCCTTAGGATGGGCGAGCAGTACTTC CAARTLRMGEQYF
TRBJ2-6 NA TRBD1 TRBV5-1 TGCGCCAGCAGCCCAGGGACAGGGTCCGGGGCCAACGTCCTGACTTTC CASSPGTGSGANVLTF
TRBJ2-1 few NA TRBV30 TGTGCCTGGAGCCTCGACAACAATGAGCAGTTCTTC CAWSLDNNEQFF
TRBJ1-2 few NA TRBV29-1 TGCAGCGTTGACAGGGCTGCTGAAGGCTACACCTTC CSVDRAAEGYTF